These 27 T cell receptor beta chains share one sample of origin, sequenced in a study of human T cells and chemical hapten exposure. Someone pulled total RNA out of unfractionated whole blood. In the library, unique molecular identifiers were attached to individual cDNA molecules. MiXCR was run by TCRdb on the reads, yielding one entry per CDR3 protein. The sample has about 120,000 distinct CDR3 sequences; 8% to 9.5% are singletons. Sequenced input: whole blood. These receptors all come from a human donor in good health. Some clones in this sample may be carry-over from other donors' samples.

This clonotype was seen at least ten times. This chain connects TRBV12-5 to TRBJ1-2, with a weak D call TRBD1 (5 bases). This CDR3 is 17 amino acids long. In germline, CDR1 is LGHNT, CDR2 FRNRAP. V was cut by 6 bases and J by 0 bases, with 20 bases left in between. The CDR3 here is CASGPDRKEGPNYGYTF. The CDR3 DNA sequence: TGTGCTAGTGGACCCGACAGAAAAGAGGGTCCTAACTATGGCTACACCTTC.

The rearrangement joins TRBV20-1 to TRBJ2-7, with TRBD2 matching 9 bases. Trimming at V came to 2 bases and at J to 7 bases, leaving 6 bases not matched to a gene. The CDR3 is 13 residues long. CDR1 is DFQATT, CDR2 SNEGSKA, per germline (reference sequence). DNA for the CDR3: TGCAGTGCTAGATACAGCGGGGGGTTTGAGCAGTACTTC. Encoded protein: CSARYSGGFEQYF.

This clonotype appeared many times. The chain links TRBV5-4 to TRBJ1-2; a possible D gene is TRBD1 (5 bases). Germline CDR1 and CDR2: SGHNT and YYREEE (reference sequence). The CDR3 length is 15 residues. Trimming removed 4 bases from V and 4 bases from J, with 17 bases in between. In nucleotides, the CDR3 is TGTGCCAGCAGCGAGGGACGCCAATTCCCCTATGGCTACACCTTC. Translated, it gives CASSEGRQFPYGYTF.

The chain has TRBV5-4 and TRBJ2-7; D might be TRBD1 or TRBD2, each matching 5 bases. CDR1 is SGHNT and CDR2 is YYREEE in the germline V gene (reference sequence). The CDR3 consists of 14 residues. V was trimmed by 4 bases and J by 5 bases, leaving 16 bases between them. CDR3 bases: TGTGCCAGCAGCATTATCCAGGGAGCCCACGAGCAGTACTTC. This sequence encodes CASSIIQGAHEQYF.

This clonotype has more than one count but fewer than ten. The chain combines TRBV10-2 with TRBJ2-7, with a weak D call TRBD2 (5 bases). The CDR3 contains 13 residues. Germline loops: CDR1 WSHSY, CDR2 SAAADI. V was shortened by 7 bases and J by 2 bases, with 12 bases between the two germline ends. This CDR3 reads CASIGLGAYEQYF. CDR3 bases: TGCGCCAGCATTGGACTTGGCGCCTACGAGCAGTACTTC.

This clonotype was found a few times. The rearrangement uses TRBV6-5 and TRBJ2-3, with D possibly being TRBD2 (6 bases). V was shortened by 6 bases and J by 4 bases, with 14 bases between the two germline ends. Germline V gene lookup returns CDR1 MNHEY and CDR2 SVGAGI. The CDR3 sequence is 14 residues long. The CDR3 here is CASSERASADTQYF. The CDR3 nucleotides read TGTGCCAGCAGCGAGAGAGCTAGCGCAGATACGCAGTATTTT.

The genes are TRBV12-3 or TRBV12-4 and TRBJ2-6, with 11 nucleotides matching TRBD2. Trimming cost V 4 bases and J 4 bases; bases outside gene matches: 9. CDR3 length: 18 amino acids. The CDR3 nucleotides are TGTGCCAGCAGTTCCATGACTAGCGGGACAGCAGGGGCCAACGTCCTGACTTTC. Its translation: CASSSMTSGTAGANVLTF.

The chain has TRBV20-1 and TRBJ2-5; D gene uncertain. The CDR3 has 16 amino acids. Trimming stripped 3 bases from V and 0 bases from J, with 17 bases between. Germline V CDR1 and CDR2: DFQATT, SNEGSKA (reference sequence). This CDR3 is CSASTASRSYQETQYF. For the CDR3, the DNA is TGCAGTGCTAGTACGGCCTCCAGATCGTACCAAGAGACCCAGTACTTC.

This clonotype was observed many times. Here the CDR3 DNA reads TGTGCCAGCAGCTCCCCCGACAGGGTTGGAAACACCATATATTTT. The encoded protein is CASSSPDRVGNTIYF. V is TRBV12-3 or TRBV12-4 and J is TRBJ1-3; 7 bases match TRBD1. V trimming: 6 bases; J trimming: 3 bases; junction bases outside the gene matches: 8. The CDR3 runs to 15 residues.

This clonotype was counted many times. The chain links TRBV27 to TRBJ2-7, with D perhaps matching TRBD1 (6 bases). Germline values: CDR1 MNHEY, CDR2 SMNVEV (reference sequence). The length of the CDR3 is 11 residues. The ends were cut back, 4 bases at V and 7 bases at J, with 8 bases in the middle. The CDR3 is CASSSGQEQYF. The CDR3 region has the DNA TGTGCCAGCAGTTCTGGACAGGAGCAGTACTTC.

This clonotype showed up just a few times. The chain carries TRBV9 and TRBJ1-5; the D gene is possibly TRBD1 (5 bases). The ends were cut back, 7 bases at V and 5 bases at J, with 16 bases in the middle. CDR1 and CDR2 (germline): SGDLS, YYNGEE. There are 14 residues in the CDR3. As DNA, the CDR3 is TGTGCCAGCGGGAGGGGCCTGGGGGATCAGCCCCAGCATTTT. Translation gives CASGRGLGDQPQHF.

This clonotype was counted many times. This sequence joins TRBV9 and TRBJ1-1; D might be TRBD1 (5 bases). There are 13 residues in the CDR3. Trimming removed 3 bases from V and 1 base from J, with 7 bases in between. Germline assignment: CDR1 SGDLS and CDR2 YYNGEE. The CDR3 DNA reads TGTGCCAGCAGCGAAGGACAGAACACTGAAGCTTTCTTT. Translated: CASSEGQNTEAFF.

V usage is TRBV4-1 and J usage is TRBJ1-6; the D gene is possibly TRBD1 (5 bases). The CDR3 totals 15 residues. V was trimmed by 2 bases and J by 9 bases, leaving 14 bases between them. Germline V lookup: CDR1 MGHRA, CDR2 YSYEKL. CDR3 region: CASSQIDRGSSPLHF. For the CDR3, the DNA is TGCGCCAGCAGCCAAATTGACAGAGGAAGTTCACCCCTCCACTTT.

This clonotype has a handful of counts. The chain has TRBV5-4 and TRBJ2-2; a weak D match, TRBD2 (5 bases). The CDR3 is 16 residues long. V lost 4 bases and J 5 bases, leaving 18 bases between the germline ends. The V gene's germline CDR1 is SGHNT and CDR2 YYREEE (reference sequence). The CDR3 DNA reads as TGTGCCAGCAGCCTCGGAGGCCTAGATCTAACCGGGGAGCTGTTTTTT. This encodes CASSLGGLDLTGELFF.

This clonotype has ten or more counts. This chain joins TRBV5-6 and TRBJ2-1, with 7 bases matching TRBD1. The CDR3 contains 15 residues. The V gene end was trimmed by 2 bases and the J gene end by 2 bases; junction bases not matched to a gene: 4. CDR1 and CDR2 from the germline V gene are SGHDT and YYEEEE. In DNA form, the CDR3 reads TGTGCCAGCAGCTTTGGACAGGCCCCCTACAATGAGCAGTTCTTC. The encoded protein is CASSFGQAPYNEQFF.

This clonotype was seen a few times. This sequence joins TRBV25-1 and TRBJ2-2, with 9 bases matching TRBD1. The CDR3 extends over 16 amino acids. V shed 4 bases and J 5 bases; nucleotides not matched to a gene: 8. Germline CDR1 is MGHDK and CDR2 is SYGVNS. CDR3 sequence: CASSARRTGATGELFF. In DNA, the CDR3 is TGTGCCAGCAGTGCCCGCAGGACAGGGGCAACCGGGGAGCTGTTTTTT.

The chain couples TRBV6-6 to TRBJ2-7, with 7 nucleotides matching TRBD2. V gave up 2 bases and J gave up 1 base; unmatched junction bases: 5. The V gene's germline CDR1 is MNHNY and CDR2 SVGAGI (reference sequence). The CDR3 covers 15 residues. CDR3 DNA sequence: TGTGCCAGCAGTTACACAGAGCGGGGATCCTACGAGCAGTACTTC. This encodes CASSYTERGSYEQYF.

This chain uses TRBV29-1 with TRBJ2-7; D might be TRBD1 (5 bases). V dropped 7 bases and J dropped 4 bases, with 11 bases sitting between them. CDR1 and CDR2 from the germline V gene are SQVTM and ANQGSEA. CDR3 length: 11 residues. CDR3 sequence reads: CSGLQGYEQYF. CDR3 bases: TGCAGCGGTCTCCAGGGTTACGAGCAGTACTTC.

A few counts support this clonotype. This sequence joins TRBV6-2 or TRBV6-3 and TRBJ2-2; no firm D call. Germline V gene lookup returns CDR1 MNHEY and CDR2 SVGEGT. V was cut by 6 bases and J by 5 bases, with 16 bases left in between. CDR3 length equals 15 residues. CDR3 amino acids: CASSDTREVTGELFF. As DNA, the CDR3 is TGTGCCAGCAGCGACACGAGAGAGGTTACCGGGGAGCTGTTTTTT.

This clonotype was counted many times. The chain employs TRBV27 and TRBJ2-7; TRBD2 matches 11 bases. The CDR3 is 15 amino acids. The trim removed 8 bases at V and 5 bases at J, leaving 11 bases unmatched. Germline V gene lookup returns CDR1 MNHEY and CDR2 SMNVEV (reference sequence). The CDR3 reads CASGIIASGRHEQYF. CDR3 in DNA: TGTGCCAGCGGGATCATAGCTAGCGGGAGGCACGAGCAGTACTTC.

In its sample, this clonotype was seen many times. In DNA form, the CDR3 reads TGTGCCAGCAGCTTAGGACGGGTCCATGAGCAGTTCTTC. It translates to CASSLGRVHEQFF. The V and J genes are TRBV7-9 and TRBJ2-1; D gene unclear. Germline V gene lookup returns CDR1 SEHNR and CDR2 FQNEAQ (reference sequence). CDR3 length: 13 amino acids. V was pared by 1 base and J by 8 bases, with 9 bases between.

To note about this clonotype: One base away lies a much larger clone, so this may be a sequencing read error. The rearrangement joins TRBV12-3 or TRBV12-4 to TRBJ2-1, with TRBD1 matching over 7 bases. With V trimmed by 5 bases and J by 2 bases, 6 bases remained unmatched. The CDR3 covers 15 residues. The CDR3 DNA is TGTGCCAGCAGTCTGAGACAGGGTGCCTACAATGAGCAGTTCTTC. Its protein is CASSLRQGAYNEQFF.

The chain has TRBV7-3 and TRBJ2-2; D is perhaps TRBD1 or TRBD2 (6 bases each). The CDR3 has 15 residues. CDR1 SGHTA and CDR2 FQGTGA come from the germline V gene. Trimming removed 0 bases at V and 7 bases at J, with 12 bases between. This CDR3 is CASSLTGGKGGELFF. CDR3 coding DNA: TGTGCCAGCAGCTTAACAGGGGGGAAGGGCGGGGAGCTGTTTTTT.

The chain couples TRBV7-6 to TRBJ2-2; D is unclear. In germline, CDR1 is SGHVS, CDR2 FNYEAQ. This CDR3 is built from 13 residues. Trimming took 0 bases from V and 7 from J, leaving 6 bases between them. CDR3: CASSLAGHGELFF. DNA of the CDR3: TGTGCCAGCAGCTTAGCGGGCCACGGGGAGCTGTTTTTT.

This clonotype has a handful of counts. The V call is TRBV5-6, the J call TRBJ2-5; D gene uncertain. Deletions cut 2 bases from V and 3 bases from J, with 5 bases between. The CDR3 runs to 12 residues. CDR1 is SGHDT and CDR2 is YYEEEE in the germline V gene. CDR3: CASSFNKETQYF. CDR3 coding DNA: TGTGCCAGCAGCTTCAACAAAGAGACCCAGTACTTC.

Sample share makes this clonotype medium-sized (0.01 to 0.1%). The rearrangement uses TRBV10-1 and TRBJ2-1; possible D gene TRBD2, 6 bases. Trimming took off 2 bases at V and 1 base at J, with 6 bases between the two ends. The CDR3 length is 14 residues. From germline, CDR1 is WNHNN and CDR2 SYGVQD (reference sequence). The CDR3 region is CASSERESYNEQFF. The CDR3 DNA sequence: TGCGCCAGCAGTGAGCGGGAGTCCTACAATGAGCAGTTCTTC.

This chain joins TRBV10-3 and TRBJ1-5, with D possibly TRBD1 on 5 matching bases. V gave up 2 bases and J gave up 9 bases, with 17 bases separating them. Germline V gene sequence: CDR1 ENHRY, CDR2 SYGVKD. The CDR3 spans 15 residues. For the CDR3, the DNA is TGTGCCATCAGTGAGAAGGGCGGGGTCGGGGCGCCCCAGCATTTT. Translation: CAISEKGGVGAPQHF.